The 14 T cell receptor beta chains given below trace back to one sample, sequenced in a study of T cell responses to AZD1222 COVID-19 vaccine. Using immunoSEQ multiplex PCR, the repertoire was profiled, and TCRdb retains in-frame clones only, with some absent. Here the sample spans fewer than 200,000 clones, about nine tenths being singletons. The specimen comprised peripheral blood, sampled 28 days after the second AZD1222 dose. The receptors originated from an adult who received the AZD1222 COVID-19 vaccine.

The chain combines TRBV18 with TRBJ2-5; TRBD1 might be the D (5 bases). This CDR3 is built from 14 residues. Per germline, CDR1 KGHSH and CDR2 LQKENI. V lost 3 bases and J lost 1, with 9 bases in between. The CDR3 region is CASSPSRAQETQYF. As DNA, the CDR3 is TGTGCCAGCTCACCGTCCAGGGCCCAAGAGACCCAGTACTTC.

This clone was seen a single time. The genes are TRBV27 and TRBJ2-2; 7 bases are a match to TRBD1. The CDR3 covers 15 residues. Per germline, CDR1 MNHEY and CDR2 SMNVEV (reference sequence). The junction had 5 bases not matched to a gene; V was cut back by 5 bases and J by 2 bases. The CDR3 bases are TGTGCCAGCAGTCCGGACAGGCTTAACACCGGGGAGCTGTTTTTT. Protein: CASSPDRLNTGELFF.

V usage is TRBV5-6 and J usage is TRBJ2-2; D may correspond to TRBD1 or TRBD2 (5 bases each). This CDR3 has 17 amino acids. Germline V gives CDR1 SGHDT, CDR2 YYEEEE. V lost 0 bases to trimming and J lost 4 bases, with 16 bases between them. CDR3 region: CASSLDPGAQLTGELFF. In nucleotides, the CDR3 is TGTGCCAGCAGCTTGGACCCCGGGGCACAGCTCACCGGGGAGCTGTTTTTT.

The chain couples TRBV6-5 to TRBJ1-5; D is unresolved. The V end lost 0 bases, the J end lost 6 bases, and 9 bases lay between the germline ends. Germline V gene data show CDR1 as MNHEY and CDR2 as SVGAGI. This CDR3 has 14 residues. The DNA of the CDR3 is TGTGCCAGCAGTTACTCGATTACTAGTCAGCCCCAGCATTTT. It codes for CASSYSITSQPQHF.

The CDR3 protein is CASRRGASGSTYYNEQFF. The CDR3 DNA reads as TGTGCCAGCAGACGAGGGGCTAGCGGGAGCACCTACTACAATGAGCAGTTCTTC. V usage is TRBV6-6 and J usage is TRBJ2-1, with 10 bases that match TRBD2. Germline V gene sequence: CDR1 MNHNY, CDR2 SVGAGI (reference sequence). The trim removed 6 bases at V and 3 bases at J, leaving 14 bases unmatched. This CDR3 has 18 residues.

Here the CDR3 reads CASSIGQGANEQFF. DNA for the CDR3: TGTGCCAGTAGTATAGGACAGGGGGCGAATGAGCAGTTCTTC. This chain joins TRBV19 and TRBJ2-1, with TRBD1 matching over 10 bases. Germline V lookup: CDR1 LNHDA, CDR2 SQIVND (reference sequence). V was pared by 1 base and J by 7 bases, with 1 base of the junction left unmatched. This CDR3 is built from 14 residues.

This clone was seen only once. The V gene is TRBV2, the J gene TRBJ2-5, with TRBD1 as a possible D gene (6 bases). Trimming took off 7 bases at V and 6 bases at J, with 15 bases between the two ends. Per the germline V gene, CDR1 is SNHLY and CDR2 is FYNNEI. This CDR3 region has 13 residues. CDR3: CASNTGTPQTQYF. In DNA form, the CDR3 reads TGTGCCAGCAACACAGGGACGCCCCAGACCCAGTACTTC.

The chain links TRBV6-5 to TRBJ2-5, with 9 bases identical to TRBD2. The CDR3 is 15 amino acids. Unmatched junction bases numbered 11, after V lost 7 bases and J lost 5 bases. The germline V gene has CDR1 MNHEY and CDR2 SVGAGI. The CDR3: CASTEAGGKGETQYF. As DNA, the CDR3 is TGTGCCAGCACCGAGGCGGGGGGGAAGGGGGAGACCCAGTACTTC.

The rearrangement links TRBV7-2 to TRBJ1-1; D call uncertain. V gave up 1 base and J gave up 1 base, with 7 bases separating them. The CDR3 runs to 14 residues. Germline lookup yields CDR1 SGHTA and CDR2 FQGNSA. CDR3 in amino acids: CASSLGTGNTEAFF. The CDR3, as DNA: TGTGCCAGCAGCTTAGGAACTGGGAACACTGAAGCTTTCTTT.

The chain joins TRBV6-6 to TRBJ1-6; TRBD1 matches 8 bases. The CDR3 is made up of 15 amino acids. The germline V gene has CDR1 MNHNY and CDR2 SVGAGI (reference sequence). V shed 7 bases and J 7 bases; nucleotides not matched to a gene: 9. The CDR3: CASNSRGLGNSPLHF. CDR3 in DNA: TGTGCCAGCAACAGCAGGGGGCTGGGGAATTCACCCCTCCACTTT.

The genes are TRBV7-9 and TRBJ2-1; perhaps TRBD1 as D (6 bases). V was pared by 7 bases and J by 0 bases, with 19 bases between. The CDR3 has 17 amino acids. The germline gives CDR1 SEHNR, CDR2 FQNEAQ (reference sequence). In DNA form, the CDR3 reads TGTGCCAGCACCTCTGAGGTAGGGACAAGCTCCTACAATGAGCAGTTCTTC. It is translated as CASTSEVGTSSYNEQFF. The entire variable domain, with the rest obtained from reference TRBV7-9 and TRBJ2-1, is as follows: DTGVSQNPRHKITKRGQNVTFRCDPISEHNRLYWYRQTLGQGPEFLTYFQNEAQLEKSRLLSDRFSAERPKGSFSTLEIQRTEQGDSAMYLCASTSEVGTSSYNEQFFGPGTRLTVL.

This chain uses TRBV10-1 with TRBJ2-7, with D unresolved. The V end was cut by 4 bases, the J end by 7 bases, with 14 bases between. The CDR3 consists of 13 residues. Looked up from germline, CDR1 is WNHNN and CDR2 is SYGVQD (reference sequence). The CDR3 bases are TGCGCCAGCAGTGCGGGCTCCCTACGGGAGCAGTACTTC. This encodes CASSAGSLREQYF.

The CDR3 loop reads CSVEVSGTADFSYEQYF. The DNA for the CDR3 is TGCAGCGTTGAAGTTTCCGGGACAGCCGATTTTTCCTACGAGCAGTACTTC. J is TRBJ2-7 and V is TRBV29-1; 7 nucleotides agree with TRBD1. After removal of 1 base from V and 1 base from J, the junction contained 13 bases not matched to a gene. In germline, CDR1 is SQVTM, CDR2 ANQGSEA. The CDR3 spans 17 residues.

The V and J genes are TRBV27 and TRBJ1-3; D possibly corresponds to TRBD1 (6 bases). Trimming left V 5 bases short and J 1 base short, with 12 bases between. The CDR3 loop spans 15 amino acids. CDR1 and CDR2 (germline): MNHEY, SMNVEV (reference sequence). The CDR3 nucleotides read TGTGCCAGCAGTCTTAAACAGGGATCTGGAAACACCATATATTTT. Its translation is CASSLKQGSGNTIYF.